These 30 T cell receptor beta chains were sequenced from one sample in a study of regulatory T cells in long-lasting Graves disease. CDR3-region Arm-PCR and iRepertoire HTBI primers produced the TCR beta libraries. TCRdb reprocessed the multiplex PCR reads with MiXCR, giving one entry per CDR3 protein. The repertoire holds 200,000 to 250,000 distinct CDR3 sequences, with roughly 19% as singletons. Noted time point: newly diagnosed GD, antithyroid drugs for less than 3 months. There was RNA extracted from PBMCs, and the TCR library was made from it. These data are also associated with another study on T cells in Graves' hyperthyroidism and ophthalmopathy.

Sample: peripheral blood mononuclear cells (PBMCs), taken at new diagnosis, from a patient treated with antithyroid drugs. The receptor set was obtained from a woman in her twenties or thirties with Graves disease.

This clonotype was seen at least ten times. V usage is TRBV30 and J usage is TRBJ2-7, with 12 bases lining up with TRBD1. V was clipped by 0 bases and J by 2 bases; unmatched bases: 5. The CDR3 extends over 16 amino acids. The germline V gene encodes CDR1 GTSNPN and CDR2 SVGIG (reference sequence). The CDR3 region is CAWSVRGTGGPYEQYF. The DNA of the CDR3 is TGTGCCTGGAGTGTACGGGGGACAGGGGGCCCCTACGAGCAGTACTTC.

A note on this clonotype: This probably arose from a read error, given a far larger clone one base away. Since no conserved phenylalanine or tryptophan closes the CDR3, a read error is the likely cause. V usage is TRBV9 and J usage is TRBJ2-2; 7 bases are shared with TRBD2. The V gene end was trimmed by 5 bases and the J gene end by 7 bases; junction bases not matched to a gene: 11. The CDR3 sequence is 15 residues long. The V gene's germline CDR1 is SGDLS and CDR2 YYNGEE. CDR3 sequence: CASSFNAGVGGELFV. The CDR3 DNA follows: TGTGCCAGCAGTTTTAATGCGGGAGTGGGCGGGGAGCTGTTTGTT.

This sequence joins TRBV30 and TRBJ2-3; tentatively, D is TRBD2 (5 bases). From germline, CDR1 is GTSNPN and CDR2 SVGIG (reference sequence). The V end lost 8 bases, the J end lost 2 bases, and 14 bases lay between the germline ends. The CDR3 extends over 13 amino acids. DNA of the CDR3: TGTGCCCGGACGTCGGGGAACACAGATACGCAGTATTTT. This encodes CARTSGNTDTQYF.

With regard to this clonotype: A read error is possible here, since a much larger clone lies one base away. This rearrangement joins TRBV18 to TRBJ1-1; D is ambiguous. The CDR3 has 15 residues. V was clipped by 1 base and J by 1 base, with 10 bases between them. Germline-derived CDR1 and CDR2 are KGHSH and LQKENI. CDR3 protein: CASSPQFEANTEAFF. The CDR3 DNA sequence: TGTGCCAGCTCACCACAATTCGAGGCGAACACTGAAGCTTTCTTT.

This clonotype has a count of ten or more. The rearrangement uses TRBV20-1 and TRBJ1-2, with 9 bases that match TRBD1. There are 14 residues in the CDR3. Germline V CDR1 and CDR2: DFQATT, SNEGSKA (reference sequence). V lost 0 bases, J lost 7 bases, and 6 bases stayed unmatched. CDR3 sequence: CSARDGDRVSGYTF. CDR3 coding DNA: TGCAGTGCTAGAGATGGGGACAGGGTTTCTGGCTACACCTTC.

With respect to this clonotype: It may be a read error: a sequence one base away is much more abundant. The V gene is TRBV18, the J gene TRBJ1-1; no firm D call. This CDR3 has 17 residues. Germline values: CDR1 KGHSH, CDR2 LQKENI. The CDR3 loop reads CAISPLKAALMNTEAFF. CDR3 bases: TGTGCCATCTCACCATTAAAGGCAGCATTAATGAACACTGAAGCTTTCTTT. Full variable domain (missing parts from reference TRBV18 and TRBJ1-1): NAGVMQNPRHLVRRRGQEARLRCSPMKGHSHVYWYRQLPEEGLKFMVYLQKENIIDESGMPKERFSAEFPKEGPSILRIQQVVRGDSAAYFCAISPLKAALMNTEAFFGQGTRLTVV.

About this clonotype itself: A far larger clone is only one base removed, so a read error is likely. The rearrangement joins TRBV11-2 to TRBJ2-1; 8 positions match TRBD1. This CDR3 is built from 15 residues. The germline gives CDR1 SGHAT, CDR2 FQNNGV. The CDR3 region has the DNA TGTGCCAGCAGCCAAGGACAGGGCGATTTAAACATTCAGCACTTC. The encoded protein is CASSQGQGDLNIQHF.

The rearrangement joins TRBV6-5 to TRBJ2-7; D not resolved. Germline CDR1 MNHEY, CDR2 SVGAGI. The ends were cut back, 1 base at V and 2 bases at J, with 9 bases in the middle. The CDR3 is made up of 14 amino acids. CDR3: CASSYLGLTYEQYF. The CDR3 DNA sequence: TGTGCCAGCAGTTACTTAGGGCTAACCTACGAGCAGTACTTC.

This clonotype was recorded many times. This sequence joins TRBV3-1 and TRBJ2-5; TRBD2 aligns across 7 bases. CDR1 and CDR2 (germline): LGHDT, YNNKEL (reference sequence). V shed 0 bases, J shed 5 bases, and the junction held 6 bases outside the gene matches. The CDR3 runs 15 residues. CDR3 DNA: TGTGCCAGCAGCCAAGACCGACTAGCTGGGGAGACCCAGTACTTC. Translated, it gives CASSQDRLAGETQYF.

This clonotype has ten or more counts. The J gene is TRBJ1-2, the V gene TRBV28; D call uncertain. The CDR3 spans 15 residues. Germline assignment: CDR1 MDHEN and CDR2 SYDVKM. The CDR3 spells CALSRGGWVIDDYTF. CDR3 in DNA: TGTGCACTATCCCGCGGAGGCTGGGTTATCGATGACTACACCTTC.

V is TRBV11-3 and J is TRBJ2-1, with TRBD2 as a possible D gene (5 bases). The CDR3 sequence is 18 residues long. V was clipped by 1 base and J by 1 base, with 17 bases between them. Germline values: CDR1 SGHNT, CDR2 YENEEA. CDR3 DNA: TGTGCCAGCAGCTTAGGCCCCTCGGAGCGGTCTTCCTACAATGAGCAGTTCTTC. Protein sequence: CASSLGPSERSSYNEQFF.

This clonotype was counted many times. J is TRBJ1-5 and V is TRBV7-2, with D maybe TRBD1 (5 bases). Germline-derived CDR1 and CDR2 are SGHTA and FQGNSA. This CDR3 is 16 amino acids long. V shed 1 base and J shed 3 bases, with 13 bases lying between them. DNA for the CDR3: TGTGCCAGCAGCTTAGTGGGGACGGTAATCAATCAGCCCCAGCATTTT. It translates to CASSLVGTVINQPQHF.

This clonotype was found many times. The chain is built from TRBV7-2 and TRBJ2-2, with 10 bases identical to TRBD2. V shed 6 bases, J shed 1 base, and the junction held 5 bases outside the gene matches. CDR1 is SGHTA and CDR2 is FQGNSA in the germline V gene. This CDR3 has 16 amino acids. The CDR3 protein is CASRPGLAVNTGELFF. The CDR3 region has the DNA TGTGCCAGCAGGCCTGGACTAGCGGTGAACACCGGGGAGCTGTTTTTT.

The rearrangement joins TRBV5-4 to TRBJ1-5; tentative D call: TRBD1 (5 bases). Germline assignment: CDR1 SGHNT and CDR2 YYREEE (reference sequence). CDR3 size: 13 residues. Trimming took 4 bases from V and 3 from J, leaving 8 bases between them. CDR3 nucleotide sequence: TGTGCCAGCAGCGCAGGGATCAATCAGCCCCAGCATTTT. It is translated as CASSAGINQPQHF. Full variable domain (missing parts from reference TRBV5-4 and TRBJ1-5): ETGVTQSPTHLIKTRGQQVTLRCSSQSGHNTVSWYQQALGQGPQFIFQYYREEENGRGNFPPRFSGLQFPNYSSELNVNALELDDSALYLCASSAGINQPQHFGDGTRLSIL.

This clonotype was counted ten times or more. The chain carries TRBV14 and TRBJ2-7; D remains ambiguous. V was shortened by 6 bases and J by 1 base, with 13 bases between the two germline ends. From germline, CDR1 is SGHDN and CDR2 FVKESK. This CDR3 is 14 amino acids long. The CDR3 DNA reads TGTGCCAGCAGTCTCTCGACGGTGTCCTACGAGCAGTACTTC. Translating gives CASSLSTVSYEQYF.

This clonotype has ten or more counts. This chain joins TRBV9 and TRBJ2-2; 14 nucleotides align to TRBD2. This CDR3 is 16 amino acids long. The germline V gene encodes CDR1 SGDLS and CDR2 YYNGEE. With 4 bases clipped from V and 5 bases from J, the junction kept 4 bases outside the gene matches. The CDR3 is CASSTTSGGGTGELFF. The CDR3 nucleotides are TGTGCCAGCAGCACGACTAGCGGGGGGGGTACCGGGGAGCTGTTTTTT.

There are many counts of this clonotype. The rearrangement uses TRBV7-2 and TRBJ1-5; unclear D gene. Germline CDR1 reads SGHTA; CDR2 reads FQGNSA. V was shortened by 3 bases and J by 2 bases, with 14 bases between the two germline ends. CDR3 length equals 16 residues. Here the CDR3 reads CASSLRLAIGNQPQHF. CDR3 sequence (DNA): TGTGCCAGCAGCTTGAGGTTGGCGATCGGCAATCAGCCCCAGCATTTT. Using reference TRBV7-2 and TRBJ1-5 for the parts outside the CDR3, the full variable domain is GAGVSQSPSNKVTEKGKDVELRCDPISGHTALYWYRQSLGQGLEFLIYFQGNSAPDKSGLPSDRFSAERTGGSVSTLTIQRTQQEDSAVYLCASSLRLAIGNQPQHFGDGTRLSIL.

This clonotype was detected many times. The V call is TRBV28, the J call TRBJ2-2, with 7 bases that match TRBD2. Germline CDR1 MDHEN, CDR2 SYDVKM. Trimming took 8 bases from V and 5 from J; bases not matched to a gene: 5. This CDR3 has 13 amino acids. In nucleotides, the CDR3 is TGTGCCAGCGTCCTGGGGGGGACCGGGGAGCTGTTTTTT. Its translation: CASVLGGTGELFF.

This clonotype has ten or more counts. The chain has TRBV12-3 or TRBV12-4 and TRBJ1-3; D might be TRBD1 (6 bases). The CDR3 runs 16 residues. Trimming took 4 bases from V and 0 from J, leaving 13 bases between them. CDR3 bases: TGTGCCAGCAGTTGGGGGACACGGCTCTCTGGAAACACCATATATTTT. This translates into CASSWGTRLSGNTIYF.

This clonotype was counted at least ten times. V gene TRBV7-2 combines with J gene TRBJ2-7; D is possibly TRBD2 (6 bases). Between the trimmed V and J ends, which lost 3 bases and 2 bases, there was a span of 17 bases. Germline V gene lookup returns CDR1 SGHTA and CDR2 FQGNSA. There are 16 residues in the CDR3. The CDR3 nucleotides read TGTGCCAGCAGCTTCCAGGGTTTAGCGGCAGCCTACGAGCAGTACTTC. Translated: CASSFQGLAAAYEQYF.

This clonotype was counted many times. The chain uses TRBV9 and TRBJ2-7, with 7 nucleotides matching TRBD2. This CDR3 spans 14 amino acids. The V gene end was trimmed by 0 bases and the J gene end by 6 bases; junction bases not matched to a gene: 6. Germline V lookup: CDR1 SGDLS, CDR2 YYNGEE. CDR3 loop: CASSVDGSGAEQYF. Written as DNA, the CDR3 is TGTGCCAGCAGCGTAGATGGCAGCGGGGCCGAGCAGTACTTC.

This clonotype was seen many times. The rearrangement uses TRBV6-2 or TRBV6-3 and TRBJ2-7; maybe TRBD2 (5 bases). This CDR3 region has 16 residues. The V end was cut by 6 bases, the J end by 3 bases, with 21 bases between. Germline V gene sequence: CDR1 MNHEY, CDR2 SVGEGT. Written as DNA, the CDR3 is TGTGCCAGCAGCCACGGATCGCTAGTTGACTACTACGAGCAGTACTTC. This sequence encodes CASSHGSLVDYYEQYF.

This chain connects TRBV9 to TRBJ2-7; 10 bases align to TRBD1. The CDR3 runs 15 residues. J gave up 4 bases and V 4 bases, and 8 bases lay outside the gene matches. The germline CDR1 and CDR2 sequences are SGDLS and YYNGEE. The chain's CDR3 is CASSPPDRGSYEQYF. CDR3 coding DNA: TGTGCCAGCAGCCCCCCGGACAGGGGGTCGTACGAGCAGTACTTC.

The V call is TRBV5-4, the J call TRBJ2-7, with 8 positions matching TRBD1. The CDR3 loop spans 14 amino acids. From germline, CDR1 is SGHNT and CDR2 YYREEE (reference sequence). After removal of 4 bases from V and 5 bases from J, the junction contained 8 bases not matched to a gene. CDR3 coding DNA: TGTGCCAGCAGCCAGGCAGGGGGCGTCCACGAGCAGTACTTC. Protein sequence: CASSQAGGVHEQYF.

On this clonotype: With a far larger clone one base away, a read error is the likely cause. The genes are TRBV30 and TRBJ2-4; D gene uncertain. Matching the DNA end better, TRBJ1-2 makes the J call doubtful. The CDR3 contains 12 residues. Germline lookup yields CDR1 GTSNPN and CDR2 SVGIG (reference sequence). This CDR3 is CAWNHEEYGYTF. CDR3 in DNA: TGTGCCTGGAATCACGAGGAGTATGGCTACACCTTC.

This clonotype was found a few times. The V and J genes are TRBV6-1 and TRBJ1-2; no definite D call. The V end was cut by 8 bases, the J end by 8 bases, with 12 bases between. This CDR3 has 11 residues. Germline V gene data show CDR1 as MNHNS and CDR2 as SASEGT. The CDR3 DNA sequence: TGTGCCAGCGGTGGCGGCCAGGGCTACACCTTC. Protein product: CASGGGQGYTF.

Turning to this clonotype: This sequence is one base from a far larger clone and is likely a read error. The chain recombines TRBV11-2 with TRBJ1-1; a possible D gene is TRBD1 (6 bases). The CDR3 is 14 amino acids. Germline CDR1 is SGHAT and CDR2 is FQNNGV. The CDR3 DNA is TGTGCCAGCAGTGAGGAGGGGGTTAACACTGAAGCTTCCTTT. Its protein product is CASSEEGVNTEASF.

This clonotype was seen repeatedly, ten times or more. The V call is TRBV2, the J call TRBJ2-1; D gene ambiguous. The V end lost 2 bases, the J end lost 5 bases, and 13 bases lay between the germline ends. The length of the CDR3 is 15 residues. The V gene's germline CDR1 is SNHLY and CDR2 FYNNEI. CDR3 amino acids: CASSERIAADNEQFF. Here the CDR3 DNA reads TGTGCCAGCAGTGAACGAATAGCAGCCGACAATGAGCAGTTCTTC.

The chain is built from TRBV30 and TRBJ2-6; D remains ambiguous. Germline V CDR1 and CDR2: GTSNPN, SVGIG (reference sequence). This CDR3 is built from 15 residues. V lost 2 bases and J lost 3, with 11 bases in between. CDR3 sequence (DNA): TGTGCCTGGAGTAATCCAGGTGGTGGGGCCAACGTCCTGACTTTC. It specifies CAWSNPGGGANVLTF.

This clonotype was detected ten times or more. DNA of the CDR3: TGTGCCAGCAGTGAAGCTTCGACAGGGACCGGGGAGCTGTTTTTT. Residues: CASSEASTGTGELFF. The rearrangement uses TRBV6-1 and TRBJ2-2; TRBD1 agrees at 7 bases. Trimming removed 0 bases from V and 5 bases from J; junction bases left unmatched: 3. The CDR3 contains 15 residues. Germline CDR1 is MNHNS and CDR2 is SASEGT.